This T cell receptor (beta chain) was sequenced in a study of vaccination and CD4 T cells after COVID-19 (dated by TCRdb to between 2021 and 2024). Looking at the study overall: The convalescent cohort comprised six males and four females, including two Hispanic individuals, seven Caucasians, two Asians and one multiracial person. Participants received two doses of either the Pfizer-BioNTech BNT162b2 vaccine (n=8) or the Moderna mRNA-1273 vaccine (n=2). Post-COVID blood samples from convalescent patients were collected a median of approximately 93 days after diagnosis, with a range of roughly 35 to 170 days. Post-vaccine blood samples were taken a median of about 77 days after the second vaccine dose, with a range of about 13 to 241 days. The cultures were stimulated with overlapping spike peptide pools from SARS-CoV-2 and from the common cold coronaviruses HCoV-NL63, HCoV-OC43 and HCoV-229E. As controls, cultures received a CEFX viral epitope pool (the positive control), an HIV-1 Nef peptide pool (the negative control), or no peptide at all. The spike-specific CD4+ TCR repertoire was compared before and after mRNA vaccination in nine to ten COVID-19 convalescent patients and a handful of infection-naive healthy vaccine recipients. An earlier paper using these donors assessed, at the TCR clonotype level, memory CD4+ T cell crossreactivity between SARS-CoV-2 and common cold coronavirus spike proteins.

The sample's treatment or condition label, in plain terms: approximately 10-day PBMC culture with coronavirus spike peptide pools or control peptides (ViraFEST assay). CD4+ T cells from unexposed donors were collected before the COVID-19 pandemic (2011-2018). To expand antigen-specific T cells with peptide pools and then pick out the expanded clonotypes through TCR sequencing, the study relied on the ViraFEST assay. Each well held approximately 2 million PBMCs cultured in IMDM containing approximately 5% human AB serum and approximately 9.1 IU/ml IL-2, with 10 ug/ml peptide pools added. Half of the culture medium was replaced with fresh IL-2-containing medium on days 3 and 7. After around 11 days of culture, CD4+ T cells were isolated by negative selection using the EasySep CD4+ T cell isolation kit. Unexposed donor CD4+ T cells were tested for reactivity to SARS-CoV-2 S and N and four common cold coronavirus spike pools, as cell number allowed. Ficoll-Paque Plus gradient centrifugation was used to isolate PBMCs from whole blood, and the isolated PBMCs were then either used fresh or cryopreserved at -140C. Culture conditions were generally each tested in triplicate wells. Leukapheresis product for the unexposed donors was purchased commercially.

This clonotype was seen only once. Its antigen has not been determined. The sample holds no much larger clone one base away, and base qualities are not on file. A lone read offers only weak evidence. The library was made by PCR. DNA from cultured CD4+ T cells was subjected to TCR sequencing with the Oncomine TCR Beta short-read assay at the Johns Hopkins FTIC core. Genomic DNA was extracted from the cultured CD4+ T cells with the QIAamp micro DNA kit. Oncomine TCR Beta libraries from cultured CD4+ T cells were pooled using unique dual indexes and sequenced on an Illumina iSeq 100. The paper's data handling went like this. Non-productive sequences were removed, and CDR3s not starting with C, not ending with F or W, or shorter than 7 amino acids were discarded. Antigen-specific clonotypes were identified with the MANAFEST web application by comparing peptide-stimulated wells with reference and other culture wells. To be called positive, a clone needed an FDR below 0.05, an odds ratio above 5, and a productive frequency above 0.1% in at least two of three replicate wells. A clonotype counted as cross-reactive if it showed significant expansion both in the SARS-CoV-2 spike wells and in at least one common cold coronavirus spike condition. Similarity between CDR3 sequences was evaluated in R version 3.6.1 using Levenshtein distances (stringdist) and unrooted phylogenetic trees (ape). TCRdb reanalyzed the raw reads on its own, using fastp at Q25 for trimming and MiXCR for clone calling, and kept in-frame beta chains. Rows are combined by CDR3 protein, so each entry shows the most common genes and DNA. What appears here as the V and J calls and clone size reflects TCRdb's work, not the paper's. The sample yields under 5,500 distinct CDR3 sequences; roughly three fifths were counted once. Jointly, the top ten make up roughly 31% of the sample.

Relative to germline, V is missing 4 bases and J is missing 0 bases, with 7 bases of the junction outside any gene match. Sequences LNHDA (CDR1) and SQIVND (CDR2) are obtained from the germline V gene (reference sequence). Including cysteine and phenylalanine, the CDR3 has 17 amino acids. The DNA shown is the 51-base CDR3, in frame from base 1. General study outcomes and caveats: Of the vaccine-specific clones in convalescent patients, 304 of 307, or nearly all, reacted only to SARS-CoV-2 spike and did not cross-react with common cold coronaviruses. Among convalescent patients, a median about 90% of the SARS-CoV-2-reactive clones seen after vaccination appeared only after vaccination, which suggests priming specific to the vaccine. The median number of SARS-CoV-2-reactive clonotypes rose from 20 to 25 after infection to around 40 after vaccination, but the change was not significant. The number of convalescent patients in the study was relatively small, and the study did not examine early timepoints following natural infection.

Source material: CD4+ T cells from blood, cultured in vitro. This chain joins TRBV19 to TRBJ1-5; 9 bases in the middle match TRBD1. This sequence was found in a human donor in good health. The DNA is as follows: TGTGCCAGTAGTAGAGTCGGGACAGGGCTTAGCAATCAGCCCCAGCATTTT. This is translated as CASSRVGTGLSNQPQHF.